This T cell receptor beta chain was sequenced in a study of cytomegalovirus exposure and HLA in healthy donors. V was pared by 5 bases and J by 9 bases, with 1 base of the junction left unmatched. CDR1 SEHNR and CDR2 FQNEAQ come from the germline V gene (reference sequence). The CDR3 length is 12 residues. The PCR made use of 60 Vbeta and 13 Jbeta primers. The table came from immunoSEQ multiplex PCR; TCRdb's copy has only in-frame clones and leaves some out. The sample carries roughly 140,000 clones, about 86% recorded once. Each donor was nominally healthy when sampled (though unrecorded immune exposures were likely).

The chain has TRBV7-9 and TRBJ2-1, with 10 positions matching TRBD2. The specimen sequenced was PBMCs. This sequence originates from a man aged 40-49 years in good health and CMV-seropositive. The CDR3 here is CASSRTSGEQFF. The CDR3 bases are TGTGCCAGCAGCCGGACTAGCGGTGAGCAGTTCTTC. Based on the CDR3 plus reference TRBV7-9 and TRBJ2-1, the full variable domain is DTGVSQNPRHKITKRGQNVTFRCDPISEHNRLYWYRQTLGQGPEFLTYFQNEAQLEKSRLLSDRFSAERPKGSFSTLEIQRTEQGDSAMYLCASSRTSGEQFFGPGTRLTVL.